This is a list of T cell receptor beta chains from one sample in a study of metastatic and nonmetastatic thyroid tumors. TCRdb reanalyzed the PCR reads via MiXCR. The data contain about 5,800 clones, around 20% of them singletons. The sequencing input was adjacent normal tissue. The receptors here all came from a female donor with papillary thyroid cancer or a benign thyroid nodule (not recorded which). Some clones in this sample may be carry-over from other donors' samples. CDR3s include the opening cysteine and the closing phenylalanine or tryptophan. Each record gives: J gene, clone size, V gene, D gene, CDR3 protein, CDR3 DNA. The D gene is left open where the match is weak. Size tells how often a clone was seen (once, few, many) or the class of an expanded clone, and some rows leave it out.

TRBJ2-7 few TRBV19 - CASSQGSEQYF TGTGCCAGCAGCCAGGGATCCGAGCAGTACTTC
TRBJ2-1 medium-sized TRBV7-2 TRBD2 CASSLGVSGGGIDEQFF TGTGCCAGCAGCTTAGGAGTGAGCGGGGGGGGAATTGATGAGCAGTTCTTC
TRBJ2-7 - TRBV5-6 TRBD2 CASGSGLAWVSSYEQHF TGTGCCAGCGGCTCGGGACTAGCGTGGGTTAGCTCCTACGAGCAGCACTTC
TRBJ2-5 - TRBV12-3/TRBV12-4 - CASSVLGGQQETQYF TGTGCCAGCAGTGTTCTCGGGGGACAGCAAGAGACCCAGTACTTC
TRBJ1-1 many TRBV5-1 TRBD1 CATLRGNRGRVAEAFF TGCGCCACCTTACGAGGGAACAGGGGGCGGGTGGCTGAAGCTTTCTTT
TRBJ2-7 medium-sized TRBV7-6 - CASSSGSLGNYEQYF TGTGCCAGCAGTTCGGGCTCTCTCGGGAACTACGAGCAGTACTTC
TRBJ2-3 medium-sized TRBV15 TRBD2 CATSRDTLAGGPEDTQYF TGTGCCACCAGCAGAGATACATTGGCGGGAGGGCCCGAAGATACGCAGTATTTT
TRBJ2-5 medium-sized TRBV20-1 TRBD2 CSARGGYYQETQYF TGCAGTGCTCGCGGGGGGTACTACCAAGAGACCCAGTACTTC
TRBJ2-5 - TRBV10-2 - CASIGGSETQYF TGCGCCAGCATTGGGGGGTCTGAGACCCAGTACTTC
TRBJ2-2 medium-sized TRBV15 - CATSRGGAGTGELFF TGTGCCACCAGCAGAGGAGGGGCGGGCACCGGGGAGCTGTTTTTT
TRBJ1-1 medium-sized TRBV7-9 - CASSLTPTEAFF TGTGCCAGCAGCTTGACCCCCACTGAAGCTTTCTTT
TRBJ2-5 many TRBV5-4 - CASSLAGTQYF TGTGCCAGCAGCTTGGCCGGGACCCAGTACTTC
TRBJ2-7 - TRBV11-2 TRBD1 CASSLVGNRGSYEQYF TGTGCCAGCAGCTTAGTAGGTAACAGGGGTTCCTACGAGCAGTACTTC
TRBJ2-1 medium-sized TRBV11-3 - CASSLSGTLYNEQFF TGTGCCAGCAGCTTGTCCGGGACTCTTTACAATGAGCAGTTCTTC
TRBJ2-7 few TRBV7-3 - CASSLYSSYERYF TGTGCCAGCAGCTTGTACAGCTCCTACGAGCGGTACTTC
TRBJ1-2 once TRBV2 TRBD1 CASSVTIPGQMKPSSYGYTF TGTGCCAGCAGTGTTACAATTCCGGGACAGATGAAACCCTCTAGCTATGGTTACACCTTC
TRBJ2-5 - TRBV6-1 - CASTKTDQETQYF TGTGCCAGCACCAAGACAGATCAAGAGACCCAGTACTTC
TRBJ1-3 many TRBV29-1 TRBD1 CSVELTGSGNTIYF TGCAGCGTTGAACTGACAGGGTCTGGAAACACCATATATTTT
TRBJ2-7 medium-sized TRBV19 TRBD1 CASSIGTGAYEQYF TGTGCCAGTAGTATAGGGACAGGGGCCTACGAGCAGTACTTC
TRBJ2-7 - TRBV9 TRBD1 CASSRGQVLYEQYF TGTGCCAGCAGCAGAGGACAGGTTCTTTACGAGCAGTACTTC
TRBJ2-2 many TRBV9 TRBD1 CASSPRQGELGGELFF TGTGCCAGCAGCCCCCGACAGGGAGAATTGGGCGGGGAGCTGTTTTTT
TRBJ2-3 few TRBV27 TRBD2 CASSPLAGWLKDTQYF TGTGCCAGCAGCCCACTAGCGGGTTGGCTCAAAGATACGCAGTATTTT
TRBJ2-7 - TRBV5-1 TRBD1 CASNRDRGAYEQYF TGCGCCAGCAACCGGGACAGGGGAGCCTACGAGCAGTACTTC
TRBJ2-7 medium-sized TRBV10-3 TRBD2 CAISSLPGTSGRNYEQYF TGTGCCATCAGTTCCCTCCCCGGGACTAGCGGGAGAAACTACGAGCAGTACTTC
TRBJ2-2 medium-sized TRBV2 TRBD2 CATTVLAGTNTGELFF TGTGCCACGACCGTCCTAGCGGGAACGAACACCGGGGAGCTGTTTTTT
TRBJ2-7 - TRBV27 - CASSPVWDCLMDYEQYF TGTGCCAGCAGTCCCGTTTGGGACTGCTTAATGGACTACGAGCAGTACTTC
TRBJ2-5 few TRBV7-9 - CASIPWGGRETQYF TGTGCCAGCATCCCATGGGGTGGGCGAGAGACCCAGTACTTC
TRBJ2-1 - TRBV11-2 - CASSLVGGGSEKNEQFF TGTGCCAGCAGCTTAGTTGGAGGGGGATCGGAGAAGAATGAGCAGTTCTTC
TRBJ2-2 medium-sized TRBV5-1 - CASSLAGGPGELFF TGCGCCAGCAGCTTGGCCGGCGGCCCCGGGGAGCTGTTTTTT
TRBJ2-3 many TRBV9 TRBD2 CASDDSGLAGTDTQYF TGTGCCTCCGACGACTCGGGACTAGCGGGAACAGATACGCAGTATTTT
TRBJ2-7 medium-sized TRBV19 TRBD1 CASKKQGTYEQYF TGTGCCAGTAAGAAACAGGGGACCTACGAGCAGTACTTC
TRBJ2-7 large TRBV27 - CASAALGGIKFYEQYF TGTGCCAGCGCTGCCCTCGGGGGAATTAAGTTCTACGAGCAGTACTTC
TRBJ2-1 many TRBV7-9 TRBD2 CASTLATSGREQFF TGTGCCAGCACTTTAGCAACTAGCGGGAGAGAGCAGTTCTTC
TRBJ2-7 medium-sized TRBV11-3 - CASSLDPTRKEGLEAYEQYF TGTGCCAGCAGCTTAGACCCTACTAGAAAGGAGGGCCTGGAGGCCTACGAGCAGTACTTC